Below, 5 T cell receptor beta chains from the same sample are listed, as sequenced in a study of human T cells and chemical hapten exposure. This sample's time point: patch test 2, 6 weeks after DPC sensitization. Treatment: therapeutic diphenylcyclopropenone sensitization with weekly scalp DPC. TCRdb ran MiXCR on the RACE reads and lists one entry per CDR3 protein. This sample has tens of thousands of distinct CDR3 sequences, with around a tenth found just once. The sample in question was whole blood, obtained in connection with sensitization to the hapten diphenylcyclopropenone (DPC). The receptors originated from a woman in her fifties or sixties with alopecia areata. Some clones in this sample may be carry-over from other donors' samples.

This clonotype was seen at least ten times. This chain's CDR3 is CASSERGTGSSEQFF. The CDR3 DNA is TGTGCCAGCAGTGAAAGGGGGACAGGGTCTAGTGAGCAGTTCTTC. This chain links TRBV6-1 with TRBJ2-1; 9 positions match TRBD1. Looked up from germline, CDR1 is MNHNS and CDR2 is SASEGT. The CDR3 has 15 residues. Unmatched junction bases numbered 8, after V lost 2 bases and J lost 9 bases.

This clonotype was observed a few times. The chain is built from TRBV6-1 and TRBJ1-2; TRBD1 matches 8 bases. From germline, CDR1 is MNHNS and CDR2 SASEGT. V trimming: 7 bases; J trimming: 8 bases; junction bases outside the gene matches: 21. The CDR3 is made up of 17 amino acids. The CDR3 loop reads CASTYSTGAANYGGYTF. The CDR3, as DNA: TGTGCCAGCACTTACTCGACAGGGGCCGCAAATTATGGAGGCTACACCTTC.

This chain joins TRBV7-9 and TRBJ2-2; D call uncertain. V was trimmed by 5 bases and J by 7 bases, leaving 11 bases between them. The CDR3 length is 13 residues. Germline CDR1 reads SEHNR; CDR2 reads FQNEAQ (reference sequence). CDR3 in DNA: TGTGCCAGCAGCATCTCGACCTACGGGGAGCTGTTTTTT. Its protein product is CASSISTYGELFF.

This clonotype was detected ten times or more. This chain links TRBV29-1 with TRBJ1-1, with D unresolved. V shed 6 bases and J shed 5 bases, with 16 bases lying between them. This CDR3 spans 13 amino acids. Germline CDR1 and CDR2: SQVTM and ANQGSEA. The CDR3 sequence is CSVGHTVWTEAFF. In DNA, the CDR3 is TGCAGCGTAGGGCACACAGTGTGGACTGAAGCTTTCTTT.

This clonotype was seen ten or more times. This sequence joins TRBV6-2 or TRBV6-3 and TRBJ2-1, with D tentatively TRBD2 (5 bases). With 5 bases removed from V and 6 bases from J, the gap between germline ends came to 11 bases. Germline V gene lookup returns CDR1 MNHEY and CDR2 SVGEGT. The CDR3 totals 13 residues. The CDR3 reads CASSLLEANEQFF. CDR3 bases: TGTGCCAGCAGTCTACTAGAAGCCAATGAGCAGTTCTTC.